The rows below give T cell receptor beta chains drawn from one sample of a study of early T cells in non-severe SARS-CoV-2 infection. TCRdb itself ran the 5' RACE reads through MiXCR, one entry per CDR3 protein. The table has around 40,000 distinct CDR3 sequences, roughly 5.7% seen once. The sequenced material came from whole blood. These receptors were taken from an adult who was a healthcare worker with PCR-confirmed SARS-CoV-2 infection or an uninfected control (not recorded which). Each CDR3 is given with its conserved first and last residue. A D gene is named only where the DNA matches it firmly. Part of the rows lack a size; the others show once, few, many or a class for expanded clones.

cdr3_nt: TGTGCCACCAGCAGAGGACTAGCGGGAAAATACAATGAGCAGTTCTTC
cdr3_aa: CATSRGLAGKYNEQFF
v_call: TRBV15
clone_size: few
d_call: TRBD2
j_call: TRBJ2-1

cdr3_nt: -
cdr3_aa: CASSFLDRAHRGAVFF
v_call: TRBV7-3
clone_size: few
d_call: -
j_call: TRBJ2-2

cdr3_nt: TGTGCCACCAGTGACCCGGGACCGTCTGGAGAGACCCAGTACTTC
cdr3_aa: CATSDPGPSGETQYF
v_call: TRBV24-1
clone_size: many
d_call: -
j_call: TRBJ2-5

cdr3_nt: TGTGCCAGCATCCGACTAGCGGGAGGCTACGAGCAGTACTTC
cdr3_aa: CASIRLAGGYEQYF
v_call: TRBV6-6
clone_size: many
d_call: TRBD2
j_call: TRBJ2-7

cdr3_nt: TGTGCCAGCAGCCCCCTGACAGGTGACACTGAAGCTTTCTTT
cdr3_aa: CASSPLTGDTEAFF
v_call: TRBV9
clone_size: -
d_call: -
j_call: TRBJ1-1

cdr3_nt: TGTGCCAGCAGCCTCCCTGGTAGCGTAGCCAAAAACATTCAGTACTTC
cdr3_aa: CASSLPGSVAKNIQYF
v_call: TRBV5-6
clone_size: many
d_call: -
j_call: TRBJ2-4

cdr3_nt: TGTGCCAGCAGTGAAGGTGGAGCGTATGAGCAGTTCTTC
cdr3_aa: CASSEGGAYEQFF
v_call: TRBV2
clone_size: -
d_call: -
j_call: TRBJ2-1

cdr3_nt: TGTGCCACCAGCGGACTAGCGGGAGGCATCAATGAGCAGTTCTTC
cdr3_aa: CATSGLAGGINEQFF
v_call: TRBV24-1
clone_size: -
d_call: TRBD2
j_call: TRBJ2-1

cdr3_nt: TGTGCCAGCAGCTTTCCAGGGGCTGAGCAGTTCTTC
cdr3_aa: CASSFPGAEQFF
v_call: TRBV5-8
clone_size: -
d_call: -
j_call: TRBJ2-1

cdr3_nt: TGTGCCAGCAGCTTAGAGGGGTCAGCTTACGAGCAGTACTTC
cdr3_aa: CASSLEGSAYEQYF
v_call: TRBV7-6
clone_size: many
d_call: -
j_call: TRBJ2-7

cdr3_nt: TGCAGTGCTAGAGTGGCAGGGGGCGGCACTGAAACTTTCTTT
cdr3_aa: CSARVAGGGTETFF
v_call: TRBV20-1
clone_size: -
d_call: TRBD1
j_call: TRBJ1-1

cdr3_nt: TGTGCCAGCTCACTTACCGGGACAGGGGCCCTCGAGCAGTACTTC
cdr3_aa: CASSLTGTGALEQYF
v_call: TRBV18
clone_size: many
d_call: TRBD1
j_call: TRBJ2-7

cdr3_nt: TGTGCCAGCAGCACACTAGCGGGAGGTTTGGGTGAGCAGTACTTC
cdr3_aa: CASSTLAGGLGEQYF
v_call: TRBV2
clone_size: -
d_call: TRBD2
j_call: TRBJ2-7

cdr3_nt: TGTGCCAGCAGCCAAGATGCGCTAGCGGGAGCTGAGCAGTTCTTC
cdr3_aa: CASSQDALAGAEQFF
v_call: TRBV4-2
clone_size: few
d_call: TRBD2
j_call: TRBJ2-1

cdr3_nt: TGTGCCAGCAGCCAAGGTTGGGGACTCCAAGAGACCCAGTACTTC
cdr3_aa: CASSQGWGLQETQYF
v_call: TRBV14
clone_size: many
d_call: -
j_call: TRBJ2-5

cdr3_nt: TGTGCCAGCAGTTTATCATTCTCATATGAGCAGTTCTTC
cdr3_aa: CASSLSFSYEQFF
v_call: TRBV27
clone_size: many
d_call: -
j_call: TRBJ2-1

cdr3_nt: TGCAGCGTCCTCCCGGACAGGGGGAGCAATGAGCAGTTCTTC
cdr3_aa: CSVLPDRGSNEQFF
v_call: TRBV29-1
clone_size: many
d_call: TRBD1
j_call: TRBJ2-1

cdr3_nt: TGCAGTGCTAGAGATTACCCCGGGACTGGAAATTATTTCACAGATACGCAGTATTTT
cdr3_aa: CSARDYPGTGNYFTDTQYF
v_call: TRBV20-1
clone_size: many
d_call: -
j_call: TRBJ2-3

cdr3_nt: TGTGCCAGCAGCTTATCCCCGGGACAGCACTACGAGCAGTACTTC
cdr3_aa: CASSLSPGQHYEQYF
v_call: TRBV7-3
clone_size: -
d_call: TRBD1
j_call: TRBJ2-7

cdr3_nt: TGTGCCATCAGTCCGGGTAGCGGGACAGATACGCAGTATTTT
cdr3_aa: CAISPGSGTDTQYF
v_call: TRBV10-3
clone_size: many
d_call: TRBD2
j_call: TRBJ2-3

cdr3_nt: TGTGCCAGCAGCCCTGGGAGGAACCGGGACGAGCAGTACTTC
cdr3_aa: CASSPGRNRDEQYF
v_call: TRBV7-2
clone_size: many
d_call: -
j_call: TRBJ2-7

cdr3_nt: TGTGCCAGCAGTTACTCGACACGACGGACGAGCTACAATGAGCAGTTCTTC
cdr3_aa: CASSYSTRRTSYNEQFF
v_call: TRBV6-5
clone_size: many
d_call: -
j_call: TRBJ2-1

cdr3_nt: TGCGCCAGCAGCCAAACTAGCGGGGCCTACAATGAGCAGTTCTTC
cdr3_aa: CASSQTSGAYNEQFF
v_call: TRBV5-1
clone_size: few
d_call: TRBD2
j_call: TRBJ2-1

cdr3_nt: TGTGCCAGCAGGAAAAGCGGGGAAGAGACCCAGTACTTC
cdr3_aa: CASRKSGEETQYF
v_call: TRBV6-5
clone_size: few
d_call: TRBD2
j_call: TRBJ2-5

cdr3_nt: TGTGCCACCAGCAGAGGACGACAGGGCTACGAGACCCAGTACTTC
cdr3_aa: CATSRGRQGYETQYF
v_call: TRBV15
clone_size: many
d_call: TRBD1
j_call: TRBJ2-5

cdr3_nt: TGTGCCAGCAGTCCACTCCACGGAAGCTACGAGCAGTACTTC
cdr3_aa: CASSPLHGSYEQYF
v_call: TRBV28
clone_size: -
d_call: -
j_call: TRBJ2-7

cdr3_nt: TGCGCCAGCAGCCATGTCCCCAGGGGCACAGATACGCAGTATTTT
cdr3_aa: CASSHVPRGTDTQYF
v_call: TRBV4-1
clone_size: -
d_call: -
j_call: TRBJ2-3

cdr3_nt: TGCAGCCCCCTAAAGGGGCCCATTCCCCCGCCCCAGCATTTT
cdr3_aa: CSPLKGPIPPPQHF
v_call: TRBV20-1
clone_size: many
d_call: -
j_call: TRBJ1-5

cdr3_nt: TGTGCTAGCAGCATAAGACAGGGGAGCTCCTACGAGCAGTACTTC
cdr3_aa: CASSIRQGSSYEQYF
v_call: TRBV7-7
clone_size: -
d_call: TRBD1
j_call: TRBJ2-7

cdr3_nt: TGTGCCAGCAGCCCCGCAGGGACAGGGGAAGAGACCCAGTACTTC
cdr3_aa: CASSPAGTGEETQYF
v_call: TRBV5-5
clone_size: many
d_call: TRBD1
j_call: TRBJ2-5

cdr3_nt: TGTGCCAGCAGCTTCTTGAGATTACCCCTCCACTTT
cdr3_aa: CASSFLRLPLHF
v_call: TRBV5-6
clone_size: many
d_call: -
j_call: TRBJ1-6

cdr3_nt: TGCAGCGTTACCCCAGGAGACACTGAAGCTTTCTTT
cdr3_aa: CSVTPGDTEAFF
v_call: TRBV29-1
clone_size: many
d_call: -
j_call: TRBJ1-1

cdr3_nt: TGCGCCAGCAGCTCTGAAACGGACACCCCTAATCGGGCTTTCTTT
cdr3_aa: CASSSETDTPNRAFF
v_call: TRBV5-1
clone_size: many
d_call: -
j_call: TRBJ1-1

cdr3_nt: TGTGCCACCAGTGTGCCTAACCGGGATGAGCAGTTCTTC
cdr3_aa: CATSVPNRDEQFF
v_call: TRBV24-1
clone_size: many
d_call: -
j_call: TRBJ2-1

cdr3_nt: TGTGCCACCAGTGGCCTCGGAGCGGGTGAGCAGTTCTTC
cdr3_aa: CATSGLGAGEQFF
v_call: TRBV24-1
clone_size: few
d_call: -
j_call: TRBJ2-1

cdr3_nt: TGCAGTGCTAGTATAGGACAGGGAGTTTACAATGAGCAGTTCTTC
cdr3_aa: CSASIGQGVYNEQFF
v_call: TRBV20-1
clone_size: many
d_call: TRBD1
j_call: TRBJ2-1

cdr3_nt: TGTGCCAGCAGCACACTAGCGGGAGTTTCGGGGACTCGGTCAGATACGCAGTATTTT
cdr3_aa: CASSTLAGVSGTRSDTQYF
v_call: TRBV7-9
clone_size: many
d_call: TRBD2
j_call: TRBJ2-3

cdr3_nt: TGTGCCAGCAGCTTTCAGGGCGGGACTAGCGTGCCAGATACGCAGTATTTT
cdr3_aa: CASSFQGGTSVPDTQYF
v_call: TRBV7-3
clone_size: many
d_call: TRBD2
j_call: TRBJ2-3

cdr3_nt: TGTGCCAGCAGTTCACTACCTACGGGGCGGGGCCGAAGCACAGATACGCAGTATTTT
cdr3_aa: CASSSLPTGRGRSTDTQYF
v_call: TRBV28
clone_size: many
d_call: -
j_call: TRBJ2-3

cdr3_nt: TGTGCCACCAGGGTTTGGACTGAAGCTTTCTTT
cdr3_aa: CATRVWTEAFF
v_call: TRBV7-9
clone_size: many
d_call: -
j_call: TRBJ1-1

cdr3_nt: TGTGCCAGCAGCCAACAACCACAGCACGGCTACGAGCAGTACTTC
cdr3_aa: CASSQQPQHGYEQYF
v_call: TRBV3-1
clone_size: many
d_call: -
j_call: TRBJ2-7

cdr3_nt: TGTGCCAGCAGCGAGGGACAGGGGGACACAGATACGCAGTATTTT
cdr3_aa: CASSEGQGDTDTQYF
v_call: TRBV3-1
clone_size: many
d_call: TRBD1
j_call: TRBJ2-3

cdr3_nt: TGTGCCAGCAGCTTAGCCGGGATCTCCTACGAGCAGTACTTC
cdr3_aa: CASSLAGISYEQYF
v_call: TRBV7-8
clone_size: many
d_call: -
j_call: TRBJ2-7

cdr3_nt: TGTGCCAGCAGTTACTCGATCGCTAGCGCGAGCTCCTACGAGCAGTACTTC
cdr3_aa: CASSYSIASASSYEQYF
v_call: TRBV6-2/TRBV6-3
clone_size: -
d_call: -
j_call: TRBJ2-7

cdr3_nt: TGTGCCAGCAGTCTATCCGGGACCTACAATGAGCAGTTCTTC
cdr3_aa: CASSLSGTYNEQFF
v_call: TRBV2
clone_size: few
d_call: -
j_call: TRBJ2-1

cdr3_nt: TGTGCCAGCAGTTCCCAGGCCTACGAGCAGTACTTC
cdr3_aa: CASSSQAYEQYF
v_call: TRBV2
clone_size: many
d_call: -
j_call: TRBJ2-7